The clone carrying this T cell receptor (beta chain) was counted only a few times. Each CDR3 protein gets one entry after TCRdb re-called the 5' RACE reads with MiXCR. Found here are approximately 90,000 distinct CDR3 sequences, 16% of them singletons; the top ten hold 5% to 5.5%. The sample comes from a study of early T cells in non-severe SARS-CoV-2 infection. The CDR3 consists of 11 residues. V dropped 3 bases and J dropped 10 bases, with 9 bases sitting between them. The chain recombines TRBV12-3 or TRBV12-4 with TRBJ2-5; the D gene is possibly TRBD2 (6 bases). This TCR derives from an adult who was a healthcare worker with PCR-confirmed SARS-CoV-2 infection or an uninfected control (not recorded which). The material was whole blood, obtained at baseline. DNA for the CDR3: TGTGCCAGCAGTTTTGGGGGGAGCCAGTACTTC. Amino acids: CASSFGGSQYF.